The clone carrying this T cell receptor (beta chain) was picked up a small number of times. Antigen unknown. Per germline, CDR1 SGHDN and CDR2 FVKESK. V was clipped by 3 bases and J by 3 bases, with 17 bases between them. CDR3 length: 17 residues. Isolated per sample were at least 6 million PBMCs. The data belong to a study of blood T cells in healthy people across ages. Sample-barcoded 5' priming and a J-beta primer mix drove a second PCR of about 6 to 12 cycles. TCRdb independently ran MiXCR on the 5' RACE reads; one entry per CDR3 protein. The sample gives about 1.4 million distinct CDR3 sequences, almost 60% of which show up once; 5% to 7% is in the top ten. Study findings and constraints: It was held that the diversity estimates obtained from one million T cells were underestimates.

The receptor was derived from a man aged 18 to 35 in good health. Sequencing used blood. The V gene is TRBV14, the J gene TRBJ2-2, with D perhaps matching TRBD2 (6 bases). This chain's CDR3 is CASSQGLPQGHTGELFF. The CDR3, as DNA: TGTGCCAGCAGCCAGGGACTCCCGCAGGGACACACCGGGGAGCTGTTTTTT.